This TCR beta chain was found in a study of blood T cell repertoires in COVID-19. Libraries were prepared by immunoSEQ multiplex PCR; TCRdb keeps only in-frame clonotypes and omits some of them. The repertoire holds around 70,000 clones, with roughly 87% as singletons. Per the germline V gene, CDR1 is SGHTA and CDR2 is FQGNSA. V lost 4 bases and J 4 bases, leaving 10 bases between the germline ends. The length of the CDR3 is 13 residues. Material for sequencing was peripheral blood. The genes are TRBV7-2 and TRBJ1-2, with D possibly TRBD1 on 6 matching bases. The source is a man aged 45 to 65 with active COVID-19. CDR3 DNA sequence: TGTGCCAGCAGCTCGTCAGGGGCCTATGGCTACACCTTC. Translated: CASSSSGAYGYTF.